This section outlines one T cell receptor (beta chain) sequence together with its context. The sample originates from a study of blood T cell repertoires in COVID-19. The wider study: T cells, B-cell-depleted T cells, or PBMCs supplied cDNA or gDNA.

Methods used by the authors: Amplification with reference gene primers provided the estimates of nucleated cell counts. Using immunoSEQ multiplex PCR, the repertoire was profiled, and TCRdb retains in-frame clones only, with some absent. The DNA was the basis for D and trimming; V, J and clone size are from that table. Here the sample spans 40,000 to 50,000 clones, 89% being singletons. V was pared by 4 bases and J by 3 bases, with 10 bases between. The CDR3 runs 13 residues. Germline CDR1 SGDLS, CDR2 YYNGEE. The chain employs TRBV9 and TRBJ1-1, with a possible D match to TRBD1 (5 bases). What was sequenced was peripheral blood. The TCR sequence derives from a man over 45 with active COVID-19. CDR3 sequence: CASSLRVDTEAFF. The CDR3 nucleotides read TGTGCCAGCAGCCTCAGGGTCGACACTGAAGCTTTCTTT.